Included here is one T cell receptor beta chain sequence, with context. Method: immunoSEQ multiplex PCR; TCRdb's copy keeps in-frame clones and lacks some. Of some 2.4 million clones detected, over 85% appear once; the ten largest clones hold 0.36%. CDR1 SGHRS and CDR2 YFSETQ come from the germline V gene. Trimming removed 0 bases from V and 4 bases from J; junction bases left unmatched: 7. The CDR3 loop spans 17 amino acids. This record comes from a study of shared clonotypes between healthy human individuals. What was sequenced was naive CD4+ T cells from PBMCs. Subset here: CD45RA+ positively selected. The TCR originated in a man between 18 and 35 years old in good health. Some clones in this sample may be carry-over from other donors' samples. This rearrangement joins TRBV5-1 to TRBJ2-3, with TRBD2 matching 11 bases. The CDR3: CASSLAFSSGRSDTQYF. CDR3 DNA: TGCGCCAGCAGCTTGGCTTTCTCTAGCGGGAGGTCAGATACGCAGTATTTT.